The 14 T cell receptor beta chains reported below all come from one sample, sequenced in a study of molecular identifiers for immune sequencing clone quantification. TCRdb fed the PCR reads into MiXCR, producing one record per CDR3 protein. The table shows about 630,000 distinct CDR3 sequences, with about 25% occurring only once. Sequencing was done on a sample of naive CD8+ T cells from blood, with Jurkat cell RNA spiked in. The subset denotes: FACS-sorted CD8+CD4-CCR7+CD45RA+ naive T cells. The receptors shown here come from a human donor in good health. Some libraries in this study had Jurkat cell RNA spiked in.

To note about this clonotype: This may come from a read error, since a much larger clone is one base off. CDR3 region: CASSGGLVDTGELFF. CDR3 bases: TGTGCCAGCAGTGGCGGACTAGTCGACACCGGGGAGCTGTTTTTT. V gene TRBV6-1 combines with J gene TRBJ2-2, with TRBD2 identical over 7 bases. The CDR3 extends over 15 amino acids. The germline gives CDR1 MNHNS, CDR2 SASEGT. Trimming took 4 bases from V and 3 from J; bases not matched to a gene: 5.

This clonotype was observed many times. J is TRBJ1-2 and V is TRBV4-3; D is uncertain. Trimming took 4 bases from V and 3 from J, leaving 12 bases between them. The germline gives CDR1 LGHNA, CDR2 YSLEER. CDR3 length: 14 amino acids. The CDR3 DNA is TGCGCCAGCAGCCCTGGCAGAGGAGACTATGGCTACACCTTC. Its translation: CASSPGRGDYGYTF.

This clonotype turned up a few times. The chain has TRBV11-2 and TRBJ2-5; D may be TRBD2 (5 bases). V was clipped by 2 bases and J by 4 bases, with 14 bases between them. Germline V gives CDR1 SGHAT, CDR2 FQNNGV. The CDR3 consists of 15 residues. The CDR3 DNA reads as TGTGCCAGCAGCTTAATCCTCGCGGACTTAGAGACCCAGTACTTC. This sequence encodes CASSLILADLETQYF.

About this clonotype itself: A junction end diverges from the germline sequence, so it may reflect a read error. The chain uses TRBV6-2 or TRBV6-3 and TRBJ2-5, with 7 bases lining up with TRBD1. This CDR3 is 17 amino acids long. Germline CDR1 reads MNHEY; CDR2 reads SVGEGT. The CDR3 nucleotides are TGTGCCAGCAGTGACTCGACAGGGTTGAGGAGGCAAGAGACCCAGTACTTC. Its translation is CASSDSTGLRRQETQYF.

This clonotype was picked up many times. The rearrangement uses TRBV9 and TRBJ1-1; the D gene is possibly TRBD1 (6 bases). V lost 4 bases and J 8 bases, leaving 12 bases between the germline ends. CDR3 length: 12 residues. Germline loops: CDR1 SGDLS, CDR2 YYNGEE. In nucleotides, the CDR3 is TGTGCCAGCAGCAGCCGCGGGGGCGAAGCTTTCTTT. Translated, it gives CASSSRGGEAFF.

The gene calls are TRBV7-9 and TRBJ1-5; 7 positions agree with TRBD1. Germline assignment: CDR1 SEHNR and CDR2 FQNEAQ (reference sequence). The length of the CDR3 is 14 residues. Trimming took 4 bases from V and 6 from J; bases not matched to a gene: 6. The CDR3 spells CASSSGTAAQPQHF. The CDR3 nucleotides read TGTGCCAGCAGCTCCGGGACAGCGGCTCAGCCCCAGCATTTT. The whole variable domain, remainder taken from reference TRBV7-9 and TRBJ1-5, is DTGVSQNPRHKITKRGQNVTFRCDPISEHNRLYWYRQTLGQGPEFLTYFQNEAQLEKSRLLSDRFSAERPKGSFSTLEIQRTEQGDSAMYLCASSSGTAAQPQHFGDGTRLSIL.

Comment on this clonotype: The junction does not match germline at one end; this may be a read error. The chain is built from TRBV27 and TRBJ2-3, with 8 bases fitting TRBD2. Germline loops: CDR1 MNHEY, CDR2 SMNVEV (reference sequence). This CDR3 has 17 amino acids. CDR3 nucleotides: TGTGCCAGCAGTCCCGGACAGTCCGGGGGGGCCACAGCTACGCAGTATTTT. Amino acid sequence: CASSPGQSGGATATQYF.

The table lists this clonotype with many counts. The V and J genes are TRBV12-3 or TRBV12-4 and TRBJ2-7, with TRBD1 matching 9 bases. With 5 bases clipped from V and 4 bases from J, the junction kept 9 bases outside the gene matches. CDR3 size: 15 residues. DNA for the CDR3: TGTGCCAGCAGTACCTCCGGGACAGGGTGGTACGAGCAGTACTTC. This translates into CASSTSGTGWYEQYF.

This clonotype was detected a few times. V and J are TRBV21-1 and TRBJ1-5; the table gives TRBD1 as D, unverified against the DNA. TRBV21-1 constitutes a pseudogene. The CDR3 loop spans 17 amino acids. The CDR3 region is CASSKPYRVTFGQPQHF. For the CDR3, the DNA is TGTGCCAGCAGCAAACCGTACAGGGTTACTTTCGGGCAGCCCCAGCATTTT.

The CDR3 spells CASSRTNRGPAQYF. The CDR3 DNA reads TGTGCCAGCAGCCGCACCAACCGGGGCCCCGCGCAGTACTTC. The chain joins TRBV7-8 to TRBJ2-7; D assignment may be TRBD1 or TRBD2 (5 bases each). Trimming pared 5 bases from V and 9 bases from J, leaving 20 bases between. Germline CDR1 and CDR2: SGHVS and FQNEAQ. This CDR3 is 14 amino acids long. Looking up the rest from reference TRBV7-8 and TRBJ2-7 gives the full variable domain: GAGVSQSPRYKVAKRGQDVALRCDPISGHVSLFWYQQALGQGPEFLTYFQNEAQLDKSGLPSDRFFAERPEGSVSTLKIQRTQQEDSAVYLCASSRTNRGPAQYFGPGTRLTVT.

This rearrangement joins TRBV19 to TRBJ1-5, with 7 bases aligning to TRBD1. CDR1 and CDR2 from the germline V gene are LNHDA and SQIVND (reference sequence). Trimming removed 1 base from V and 7 bases from J; junction bases left unmatched: 10. The CDR3 is made up of 16 amino acids. CDR3 in amino acids: CASSIGTGDGGQPQHF. The CDR3 DNA sequence: TGTGCCAGTAGTATAGGGACAGGAGACGGCGGACAGCCCCAGCATTTT.

The chain uses TRBV6-2 or TRBV6-3 and TRBJ2-3, with D uncertain. The germline V and J ends were trimmed by 2 bases and 3 bases, with 12 bases remaining between them. Germline CDR1 is MNHEY and CDR2 is SVGEGT. This CDR3 has 15 residues. The CDR3 DNA reads TGTGCCAGCAGTTACCTAGTCTCGGTGACAGATACGCAGTATTTT. Protein product: CASSYLVSVTDTQYF.

On this clonotype: The CDR3 does not close with the conserved phenylalanine or tryptophan, likely indicating a read error. The chain combines TRBV7-9 with TRBJ2-5; TRBD1 aligns across 8 bases. The CDR3 has 14 amino acids. The J segment lost 4 bases and the V segment lost 5 bases, leaving 6 bases of the junction unmatched. Germline values: CDR1 SEHNR, CDR2 FQNEAQ (reference sequence). The CDR3 reads CASSPRTGGETQYL. In DNA, the CDR3 is TGTGCCAGCAGCCCACGCACAGGGGGAGAGACCCAGTACTTA.

The rearrangement joins TRBV6-4 to TRBJ1-6; a possible D gene is TRBD1 (5 bases). This CDR3 contains 13 residues. CDR1 and CDR2 from the germline V gene are MRHNA and SNTAGT. The V end lost 4 bases, the J end lost 10 bases, and 11 bases lay between the germline ends. The DNA of the CDR3 is TGTGCCAGCAGTGCCGCGGGGGAATCACCCCTCCACTTT. It codes for CASSAAGESPLHF.